The TCR beta chain described here comes from a study of T cells in Graves' hyperthyroidism and ophthalmopathy. This clonotype was recorded many times. What it binds is unknown. The TCR beta CDR3 regions underwent amplification using RNA transcripts as the source. The HTBI primer set was used in a first-round RT-PCR of the TCR CDR3. Each CDR3 protein gets one entry after TCRdb re-called the multiplex PCR reads with MiXCR. The sample yields 300,000 to 350,000 distinct CDR3 sequences, 18% seen once. Study observations and caveats: Among thyroid clonotypes expanded above 0.001, most also appeared in blood. In simple terms, a model built on 13 V-J features told ophthalmopathy apart from stable hyperthyroidism.

Per the germline V gene, CDR1 is MDHEN and CDR2 is SYDVKM. There are 11 residues in the CDR3. The V end lost 7 bases, the J end lost 5 bases, and 9 bases lay between the germline ends. The rearrangement links TRBV28 to TRBJ2-7; D may be TRBD1 (5 bases). Sequenced input: blood. The source is a woman aged 45-60 years with Graves' hyperthyroidism. CDR3 residues: CASTHRHEQYF. Written as DNA, the CDR3 is TGTGCCAGCACCCACAGGCACGAGCAGTACTTC.